This TCR beta chain was identified during a study of cytomegalovirus exposure and HLA in healthy donors. The PCR made use of 60 Vbeta and 13 Jbeta primers. Libraries were prepared by immunoSEQ multiplex PCR; TCRdb keeps only in-frame clonotypes and omits some of them. In the table there are fewer than 150,000 clones, around 78% of which are singletons. The ends were cut back, 4 bases at V and 7 bases at J, with 8 bases in the middle. Germline V gene sequence: CDR1 LGHNA, CDR2 YNFKEQ. The CDR3 is 11 residues long. The chain employs TRBV4-2 and TRBJ2-7; D is possibly TRBD2 (6 bases). Specimen: PBMCs. This clonotype originated in a male donor in good health and CMV-seronegative. The CDR3 loop is CASSPGGEQYF. The DNA of the CDR3 is TGTGCCAGCAGCCCCGGAGGGGAGCAGTACTTC.